This T cell receptor beta chain stems from a study of T cell repertoires in cytomegalovirus infection. This clonotype was seen a few times. Its antigen is as yet unknown. TCRdb used MiXCR to reprocess the reads, holding one entry per CDR3 protein. The sample yields about 47,000 distinct CDR3 sequences, about 21% seen once. The junction had 9 bases not matched to a gene; V was cut back by 4 bases and J by 4 bases. There are 15 residues in the CDR3. CDR1 and CDR2 from the germline V gene are SGHDN and FVKESK. The clonotype was recovered from a human donor in good health (CMV status not recorded). Some clones in this sample may be carry-over from other donors' samples. The chain recombines TRBV14 with TRBJ1-2, with 7 positions matching TRBD1. The material was CD8+ T cells from cultured PBMCs, obtained from culture after CMV antigen stimulation. CDR3 nucleotides: TGTGCCAGCAGCCCTTCGACAGGGACATTCTATGGCTACACCTTC. Translation gives CASSPSTGTFYGYTF.